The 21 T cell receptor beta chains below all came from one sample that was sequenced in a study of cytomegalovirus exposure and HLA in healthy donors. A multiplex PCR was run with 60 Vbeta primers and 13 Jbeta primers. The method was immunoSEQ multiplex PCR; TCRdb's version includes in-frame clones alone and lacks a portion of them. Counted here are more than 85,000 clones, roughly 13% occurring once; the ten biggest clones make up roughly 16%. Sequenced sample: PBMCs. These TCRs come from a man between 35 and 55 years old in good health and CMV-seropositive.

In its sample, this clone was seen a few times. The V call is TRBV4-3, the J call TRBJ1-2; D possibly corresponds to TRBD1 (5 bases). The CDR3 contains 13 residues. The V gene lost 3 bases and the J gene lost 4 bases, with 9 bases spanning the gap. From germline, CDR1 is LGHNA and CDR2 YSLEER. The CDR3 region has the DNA TGCGCCAGCAGCCAGGCGGGGGGCTATGGCTACACCTTC. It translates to CASSQAGGYGYTF.

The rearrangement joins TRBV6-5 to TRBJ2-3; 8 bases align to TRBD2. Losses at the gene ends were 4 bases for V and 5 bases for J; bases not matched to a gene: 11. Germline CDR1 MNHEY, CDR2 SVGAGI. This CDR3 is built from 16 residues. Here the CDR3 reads CASSLYRAAGGDTQYF. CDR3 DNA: TGTGCCAGCAGTTTATACCGAGCGGCGGGAGGAGATACGCAGTATTTT.

CDR3 DNA: TGTGCCAGCAGCACTTATAACCCACGTGAAAAACTGTTTTTT. This codes for CASSTYNPREKLFF. This chain uses TRBV7-9 with TRBJ1-4, with D unclear. Per the germline V gene, CDR1 is SEHNR and CDR2 is FQNEAQ (reference sequence). The V end lost 5 bases, the J end lost 7 bases, and 14 bases lay between the germline ends. The CDR3 is 14 residues long.

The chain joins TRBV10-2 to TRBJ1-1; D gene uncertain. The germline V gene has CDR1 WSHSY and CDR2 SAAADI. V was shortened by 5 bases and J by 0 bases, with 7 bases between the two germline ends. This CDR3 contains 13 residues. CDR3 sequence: CASSSGMNTEAFF. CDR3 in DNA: TGCGCCAGCAGTTCCGGGATGAACACTGAAGCTTTCTTT.

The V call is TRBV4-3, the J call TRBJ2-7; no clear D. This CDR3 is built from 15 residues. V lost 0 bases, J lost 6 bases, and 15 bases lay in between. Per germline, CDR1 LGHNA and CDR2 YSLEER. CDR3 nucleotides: TGCGCCAGCAGCCAAGATCTAGTCGCCGTGAGCGAGCAGTACTTC. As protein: CASSQDLVAVSEQYF.

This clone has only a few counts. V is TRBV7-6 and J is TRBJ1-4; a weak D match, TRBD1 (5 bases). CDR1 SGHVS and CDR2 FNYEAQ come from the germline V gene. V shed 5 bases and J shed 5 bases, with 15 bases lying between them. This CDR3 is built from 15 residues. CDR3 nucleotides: TGTGCCAGCAGCCCACGGCAGGGATCGAATGAAAAACTGTTTTTT. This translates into CASSPRQGSNEKLFF.

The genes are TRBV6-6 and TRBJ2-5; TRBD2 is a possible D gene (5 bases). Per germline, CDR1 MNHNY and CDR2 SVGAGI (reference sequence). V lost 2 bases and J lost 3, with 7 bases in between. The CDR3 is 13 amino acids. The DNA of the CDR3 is TGTGCCAGCAGTTACGAGGGAGAAGAGACCCAGTACTTC. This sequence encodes CASSYEGEETQYF.

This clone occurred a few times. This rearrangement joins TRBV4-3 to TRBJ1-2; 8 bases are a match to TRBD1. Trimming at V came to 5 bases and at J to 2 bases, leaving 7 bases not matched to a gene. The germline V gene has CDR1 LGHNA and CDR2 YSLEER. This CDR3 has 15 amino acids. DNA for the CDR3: TGCGCCAGCAGCACAGACCGGACAGGGAACTATGGCTACACCTTC. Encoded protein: CASSTDRTGNYGYTF.

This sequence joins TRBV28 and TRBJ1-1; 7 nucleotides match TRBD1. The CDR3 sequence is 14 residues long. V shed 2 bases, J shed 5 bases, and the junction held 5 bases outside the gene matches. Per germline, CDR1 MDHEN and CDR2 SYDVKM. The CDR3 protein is CASSLPGQWTEAFF. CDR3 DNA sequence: TGTGCCAGCAGTTTACCGGGACAGTGGACTGAAGCTTTCTTT.

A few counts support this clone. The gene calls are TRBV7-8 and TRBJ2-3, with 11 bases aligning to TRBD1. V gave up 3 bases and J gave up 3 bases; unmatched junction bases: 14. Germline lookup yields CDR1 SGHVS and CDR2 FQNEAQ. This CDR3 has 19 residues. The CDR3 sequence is CASSFLFGRRDRGTDTQYF. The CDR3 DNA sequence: TGTGCCAGCAGCTTCCTTTTCGGCCGGCGGGACAGGGGGACAGATACGCAGTATTTT.

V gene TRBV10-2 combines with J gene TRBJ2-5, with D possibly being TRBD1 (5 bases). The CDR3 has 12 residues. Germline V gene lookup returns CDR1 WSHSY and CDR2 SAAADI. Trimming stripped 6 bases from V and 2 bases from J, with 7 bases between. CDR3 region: CASSRDQETQYF. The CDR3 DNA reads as TGCGCCAGCAGCAGGGATCAAGAGACCCAGTACTTC.

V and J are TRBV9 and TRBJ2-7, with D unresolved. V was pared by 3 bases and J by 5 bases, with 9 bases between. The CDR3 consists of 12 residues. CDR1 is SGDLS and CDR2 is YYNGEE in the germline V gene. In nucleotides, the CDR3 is TGTGCCAGCAGCGCGGGTCTTGACGAGCAGTACTTC. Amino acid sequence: CASSAGLDEQYF.

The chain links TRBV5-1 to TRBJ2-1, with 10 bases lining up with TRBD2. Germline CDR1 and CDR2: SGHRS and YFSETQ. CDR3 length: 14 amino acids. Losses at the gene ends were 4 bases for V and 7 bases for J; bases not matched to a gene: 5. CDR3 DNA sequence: TGCGCCAGCAGCGTAGCGGGAGGATCGAATGAGCAGTTCTTC. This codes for CASSVAGGSNEQFF.

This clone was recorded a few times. The chain's CDR3 is CASSQDWGGRFFEQFF. The CDR3 DNA reads as TGTGCCAGCAGCCAAGACTGGGGAGGGCGGTTCTTTGAGCAGTTCTTC. The chain carries TRBV14 and TRBJ2-1; TRBD2 matches at 7 bases. V was pared by 0 bases and J by 9 bases, with 11 bases of the junction left unmatched. The germline V gene has CDR1 SGHDN and CDR2 FVKESK. The CDR3 length is 16 residues.

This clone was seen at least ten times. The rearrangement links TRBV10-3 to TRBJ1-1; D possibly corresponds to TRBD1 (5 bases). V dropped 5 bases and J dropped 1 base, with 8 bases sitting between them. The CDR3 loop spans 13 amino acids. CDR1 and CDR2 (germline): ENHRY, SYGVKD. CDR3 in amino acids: CAISFDRNTEAFF. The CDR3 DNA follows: TGTGCCATCAGTTTCGACAGGAACACTGAAGCTTTCTTT.

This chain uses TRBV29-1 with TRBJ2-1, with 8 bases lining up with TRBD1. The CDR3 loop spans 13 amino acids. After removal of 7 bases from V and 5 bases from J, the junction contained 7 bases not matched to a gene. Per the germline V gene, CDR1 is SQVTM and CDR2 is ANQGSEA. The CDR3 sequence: CSAPTGVDNEQFF. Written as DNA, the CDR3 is TGCAGCGCCCCGACAGGGGTTGACAATGAGCAGTTCTTC.

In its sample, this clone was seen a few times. The CDR3 here is CASSIRNWMGGDQPQHF. CDR3 in DNA: TGTGCCAGCAGTATCCGGAATTGGATGGGGGGTGATCAGCCCCAGCATTTT. This chain joins TRBV28 and TRBJ1-5, with D perhaps TRBD1 (5 bases). Trimming pared 5 bases from V and 5 bases from J, leaving 22 bases between. The CDR3 consists of 17 residues. The germline V gene encodes CDR1 MDHEN and CDR2 SYDVKM.

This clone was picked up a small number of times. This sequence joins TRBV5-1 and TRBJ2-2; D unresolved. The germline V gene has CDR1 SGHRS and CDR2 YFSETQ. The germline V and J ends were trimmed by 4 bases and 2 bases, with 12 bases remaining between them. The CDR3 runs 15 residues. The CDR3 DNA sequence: TGCGCCAGCAGCCTCCGAGGCGGCAACACCGGGGAGCTGTTTTTT. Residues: CASSLRGGNTGELFF.

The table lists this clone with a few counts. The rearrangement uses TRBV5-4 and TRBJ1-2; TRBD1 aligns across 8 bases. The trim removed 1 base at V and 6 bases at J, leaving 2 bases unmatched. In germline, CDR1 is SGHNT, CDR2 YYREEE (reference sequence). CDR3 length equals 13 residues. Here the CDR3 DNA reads TGTGCCAGCAGCTTGCAGGGGGCGGATGGCTACACCTTC. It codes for CASSLQGADGYTF.

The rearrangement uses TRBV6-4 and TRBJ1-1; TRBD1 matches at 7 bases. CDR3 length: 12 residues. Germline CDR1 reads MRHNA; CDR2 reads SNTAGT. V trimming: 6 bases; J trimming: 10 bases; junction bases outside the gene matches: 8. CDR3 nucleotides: TGTGCCAGCAGCCAGTTCCAGGGGGGAGCTTTCTTT. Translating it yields CASSQFQGGAFF.

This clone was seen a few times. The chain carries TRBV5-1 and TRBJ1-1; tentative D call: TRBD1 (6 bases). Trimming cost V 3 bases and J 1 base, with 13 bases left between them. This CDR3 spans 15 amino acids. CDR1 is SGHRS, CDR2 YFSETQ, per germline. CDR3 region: CASSSWGGPNTEAFF. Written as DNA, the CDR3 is TGCGCCAGCAGCTCCTGGGGGGGGCCGAACACTGAAGCTTTCTTT.